These 26 T cell receptor beta chains came from one sample sequenced in a study of cytomegalovirus exposure and HLA in healthy donors. PCR amplification relied on 60 Vbeta primers (plus 13 Jbeta primers). The data were produced by immunoSEQ multiplex PCR, yet TCRdb's version contains in-frame clones alone and is incomplete. The sample has 95,000 to 150,000 clones, more than 75% seen once. Sequenced input: PBMCs. The source is a woman in her fifties or sixties in good health and CMV-seropositive.

The J gene is TRBJ1-5, the V gene TRBV28; 11 bases agree with TRBD1. This CDR3 spans 15 amino acids. Germline V gene sequence: CDR1 MDHEN, CDR2 SYDVKM. V was pared by 6 bases and J by 3 bases, with 4 bases of the junction left unmatched. CDR3 amino acids: CASSRTGGTNQPQHF. The CDR3 bases are TGTGCCAGCAGCCGGACAGGGGGCACCAATCAGCCCCAGCATTTT.

V usage is TRBV25-1 and J usage is TRBJ2-2, with 7 bases lining up with TRBD2. Looked up from germline, CDR1 is MGHDK and CDR2 is SYGVNS. Trimming removed 8 bases from V and 2 bases from J; junction bases left unmatched: 5. The CDR3 totals 14 residues. This CDR3 reads CASATSPNTGELFF. DNA for the CDR3: TGTGCCAGCGCGACTAGCCCTAACACCGGGGAGCTGTTTTTT.

This clone was seen only a few times. This chain joins TRBV4-1 and TRBJ2-5, with 9 bases that match TRBD2. J lost 5 bases, V lost 1 base, and 8 bases had no gene match. Per germline, CDR1 MGHRA and CDR2 YSYEKL. There are 16 residues in the CDR3. CDR3 sequence: CASSQARGGAWETQYF. CDR3 coding DNA: TGCGCCAGCAGCCAAGCGCGCGGGGGGGCATGGGAGACCCAGTACTTC.

This sequence joins TRBV18 and TRBJ2-7, with TRBD2 matching over 11 bases. Looked up from germline, CDR1 is KGHSH and CDR2 is LQKENI. This CDR3 has 15 residues. Trimming took 2 bases from V and 4 from J; bases not matched to a gene: 4. CDR3 sequence reads: CASSPSPSGGYEQYF. Written as DNA, the CDR3 is TGTGCCAGCTCACCAAGTCCTAGCGGGGGGTACGAGCAGTACTTC.

The CDR3 spells CASSGQGWAQYF. The CDR3 coding sequence is TGTGCCAGCTCGGGACAGGGATGGGCCCAGTACTTC. V usage is TRBV28 and J usage is TRBJ2-5, with 9 bases identical to TRBD1. Germline V gene sequence: CDR1 MDHEN, CDR2 SYDVKM. V was pared by 8 bases and J by 9 bases, with 7 bases of the junction left unmatched. The CDR3 runs to 12 residues.

This chain joins TRBV6-5 and TRBJ1-4; possibly TRBD1 for D (6 bases). With 0 bases removed from V and 3 bases from J, the gap between germline ends came to 8 bases. Looked up from germline, CDR1 is MNHEY and CDR2 is SVGAGI. This CDR3 has 15 amino acids. This chain's CDR3 is CASSYSGQPNEKLFF. The CDR3 nucleotides read TGTGCCAGCAGTTACTCGGGACAACCTAATGAAAAACTGTTTTTT.

The V and J genes are TRBV11-2 and TRBJ2-7, with D possibly being TRBD1 (6 bases). The V end was cut by 5 bases, the J end by 6 bases, with 11 bases between. Looked up from germline, CDR1 is SGHAT and CDR2 is FQNNGV. The CDR3 loop spans 12 amino acids. The CDR3 here is CASSPRTVEQYF. The CDR3, as DNA: TGTGCCAGCAGCCCCCGGACAGTCGAGCAGTACTTC.

The chain couples TRBV9 to TRBJ2-7; the match to TRBD2 covers 7 bases. Germline CDR1 and CDR2: SGDLS and YYNGEE. CDR3 length: 16 amino acids. With 8 bases clipped from V and 4 bases from J, the junction kept 18 bases outside the gene matches. In DNA form, the CDR3 reads TGTGCCAGTAGCCCCCGTGGTGGGAGGGACCATTACGAGCAGTACTTC. This translates into CASSPRGGRDHYEQYF.

The V call is TRBV5-1, the J call TRBJ1-2, with TRBD1 matching 9 bases. Losses at the gene ends were 5 bases for V and 7 bases for J; bases not matched to a gene: 3. From germline, CDR1 is SGHRS and CDR2 YFSETQ. The CDR3 contains 12 residues. CDR3 sequence (DNA): TGCGCCAGCAGGGAGACAGGGGGTGGCTACACCTTC. Its protein product is CASRETGGGYTF. The whole variable domain, remainder taken from reference TRBV5-1 and TRBJ1-2, is KAGVTQTPRYLIKTRGQQVTLSCSPISGHRSVSWYQQTPGQGLQFLFEYFSETQRNKGNFPGRFSGRQFSNSRSEMNVSTLELGDSALYLCASRETGGGYTFGSGTRLTVV.

This clone was seen once. The chain combines TRBV6-5 with TRBJ1-6; D perhaps matches TRBD1 (6 bases). V dropped 4 bases and J dropped 15 bases, with 22 bases sitting between them. CDR3 length: 15 residues. Per the germline V gene, CDR1 is MNHEY and CDR2 is SVGAGI. CDR3 amino acids: CASSSTDRFAPNLHF. The CDR3 nucleotides read TGTGCCAGCAGTTCCACTGACAGGTTTGCCCCCAACCTCCACTTT.

V gene TRBV5-6 combines with J gene TRBJ2-7; D perhaps matches TRBD2 (6 bases). CDR1 and CDR2 from the germline V gene are SGHDT and YYEEEE. V dropped 3 bases and J dropped 0 bases, with 16 bases sitting between them. The CDR3 loop spans 16 amino acids. CDR3: CASSSSTTEGSYEQYF. CDR3 in DNA: TGTGCCAGCAGCTCTTCAACGACGGAGGGCTCCTACGAGCAGTACTTC.

This chain links TRBV6-5 with TRBJ1-2; 11 bases agree with TRBD1. The CDR3 is 16 residues long. Germline V gene lookup returns CDR1 MNHEY and CDR2 SVGAGI. Losses at the gene ends were 0 bases for V and 4 bases for J; bases not matched to a gene: 4. The CDR3 nucleotides read TGTGCCAGCAGTTACTCGGGACAGGGGGTAGGCTATGGCTACACCTTC. Amino acids: CASSYSGQGVGYGYTF.

The V and J genes are TRBV15 and TRBJ1-2, with TRBD1 identical over 9 bases. Germline CDR1 reads LNHNV; CDR2 reads YYDKDF (reference sequence). This CDR3 is 15 amino acids long. Unmatched junction bases numbered 7, after V lost 1 base and J lost 7 bases. DNA for the CDR3: TGTGCCACCAGCAGAGGTTTAGGACAGGGGAGTGGCTACACCTTC. It specifies CATSRGLGQGSGYTF.

The chain recombines TRBV5-1 with TRBJ1-1; maybe TRBD1 (5 bases). CDR3 length: 13 residues. Trimming removed 4 bases from V and 4 bases from J, with 11 bases in between. CDR1 is SGHRS and CDR2 is YFSETQ in the germline V gene. Here the CDR3 DNA reads TGCGCCAGCAGCGCAGGGACTTTCACTGAAGCTTTCTTT. This codes for CASSAGTFTEAFF.

The genes are TRBV27 and TRBJ2-7; a weak D match, TRBD2 (7 bases). CDR1 is MNHEY, CDR2 SMNVEV, per germline (reference sequence). The CDR3 runs to 14 residues. The germline V and J ends were trimmed by 6 bases and 4 bases, with 16 bases remaining between them. This CDR3 is CASSRQVGGYEQYF. The CDR3 DNA follows: TGTGCCAGCAGCAGACAGGTCGGGGGGTACGAGCAGTACTTC.

The CDR3 DNA reads TGTGCCAGCAGCTTAGGAGGAGTCGAAGGGGACAGCAAGGGCTACACCTTC. Translating gives CASSLGGVEGDSKGYTF. The chain has TRBV7-9 and TRBJ1-2, with TRBD1 identical over 7 bases. Germline values: CDR1 SEHNR, CDR2 FQNEAQ (reference sequence). The CDR3 is 17 amino acids. The V and J ends lost 1 base and 8 bases, in that order; junction bases with no gene match: 16.

The chain joins TRBV6-6 to TRBJ2-1; TRBD1 agrees at 7 bases. The CDR3 is made up of 13 amino acids. V shed 4 bases and J 7 bases; nucleotides not matched to a gene: 4. Germline CDR1 and CDR2: MNHNY and SVGAGI (reference sequence). The CDR3 region is CASSSRGINEQFF. The CDR3 DNA sequence: TGTGCCAGCAGTTCCAGGGGGATAAATGAGCAGTTCTTC.

The gene calls are TRBV7-9 and TRBJ2-6; 7 positions match TRBD2. Germline V gene sequence: CDR1 SEHNR, CDR2 FQNEAQ (reference sequence). The ends lost 3 bases at V and 2 bases at J; junction bases unmatched: 10. This CDR3 is built from 18 residues. CDR3: CASSFGPTSVAGANVLTF. As DNA, the CDR3 is TGTGCCAGCAGCTTTGGCCCCACTAGCGTGGCTGGGGCCAACGTCCTGACTTTC.

This clone came up once. The chain recombines TRBV25-1 with TRBJ2-1; D remains ambiguous. The CDR3 is made up of 12 amino acids. Trimming stripped 7 bases from V and 7 bases from J, with 11 bases between. Germline CDR1 and CDR2: MGHDK and SYGVNS. The DNA for the CDR3 is TGTGCCAGCACCCCAGATCGTAATGAGCAGTTCTTC. It is translated as CASTPDRNEQFF. The whole variable domain, filled in from reference TRBV25-1 and TRBJ2-1, reads EADIYQTPRYLVIGTGKKITLECSQTMGHDKMYWYQQDPGMELHLIHYSYGVNSTEKGDLSSESTVSRIRTEHFPLTLESARPSHTSQYLCASTPDRNEQFFGPGTRLTVL.

The rearrangement uses TRBV7-2 and TRBJ2-3, with 12 bases lining up with TRBD2. In germline, CDR1 is SGHTA, CDR2 FQGNSA. This CDR3 has 14 residues. The V segment lost 4 bases and the J segment 5 bases; nucleotides outside the gene matches: 1. DNA for the CDR3: TGTGCCAGCAGCTCGACTAGCGGGGGAGATACGCAGTATTTT. Translating gives CASSSTSGGDTQYF. The full variable domain, rest sourced from reference TRBV7-2 and TRBJ2-3, is GAGVSQSPSNKVTEKGKDVELRCDPISGHTALYWYRQSLGQGLEFLIYFQGNSAPDKSGLPSDRFSAERTGGSVSTLTIQRTQQEDSAVYLCASSSTSGGDTQYFGPGTRLTVL.

The CDR3 region is CASSFYQLAGGNNEQFF. The CDR3 DNA reads TGTGCCAGCAGCTTTTACCAACTAGCGGGAGGTAACAATGAGCAGTTCTTC. The rearrangement joins TRBV5-4 to TRBJ2-1; 12 positions agree with TRBD2. Trimming at V came to 2 bases and at J to 5 bases, leaving 8 bases not matched to a gene. Per the germline V gene, CDR1 is SGHNT and CDR2 is YYREEE (reference sequence). The CDR3 loop spans 17 amino acids.

This sequence joins TRBV7-9 and TRBJ2-2; the match to TRBD2 covers 12 bases. Trimming at V came to 0 bases and at J to 3 bases, leaving 8 bases not matched to a gene. The CDR3 spans 19 residues. Germline assignment: CDR1 SEHNR and CDR2 FQNEAQ (reference sequence). The CDR3 nucleotides read TGTGCCAGCAGCTTAGCCTTGAGACTAGCGGGGGATCACACCGGGGAGCTGTTTTTT. The encoded protein is CASSLALRLAGDHTGELFF.

The genes are TRBV2 and TRBJ2-1; D call uncertain. CDR3 length: 10 residues. The germline V gene has CDR1 SNHLY and CDR2 FYNNEI. Trimming stripped 2 bases from V and 12 bases from J, with 5 bases between. The CDR3 spells CASSETVQFF. In DNA form, the CDR3 reads TGTGCCAGCAGTGAAACGGTGCAGTTCTTC.

The CDR3 is CASSQTTGVNQPQHF. CDR3 sequence (DNA): TGCGCCAGCAGCCAAACGACAGGGGTCAATCAGCCCCAGCATTTT. The genes are TRBV4-1 and TRBJ1-5; 8 nucleotides match TRBD1. Losses at the gene ends were 2 bases for V and 3 bases for J; bases not matched to a gene: 3. Germline CDR1 is MGHRA and CDR2 is YSYEKL. This CDR3 comprises 15 residues.

There are a few counts of this clone. The chain employs TRBV15 and TRBJ1-1; D gene unclear. There are 13 residues in the CDR3. V was trimmed by 3 bases and J by 0 bases, leaving 5 bases between them. Germline V gives CDR1 LNHNV, CDR2 YYDKDF (reference sequence). DNA for the CDR3: TGTGCCACCAGCAGCTTAATGAACACTGAAGCTTTCTTT. It specifies CATSSLMNTEAFF.

The J gene is TRBJ1-2, the V gene TRBV5-5; the match to TRBD1 covers 10 bases. With 3 bases clipped from V and 7 bases from J, the junction kept 9 bases outside the gene matches. Germline CDR1 reads SGHKS; CDR2 reads YYEKEE (reference sequence). The CDR3 is made up of 15 amino acids. The CDR3 DNA is TGTGCCAGCAGCTCTACGACAGGGGGCGACGGTGGCTACACCTTC. Translated: CASSSTTGGDGGYTF.